The clone carrying this T cell receptor (beta chain) has at least ten counts. This sample is part of a study of read filtering for tumor transcriptome and immune sequencing. The germline V and J ends were trimmed by 6 bases and 0 bases, with 15 bases remaining between them. From germline, CDR1 is SEHNR and CDR2 FQNEAQ (reference sequence). The CDR3 has 16 amino acids. Molecular barcoded adaptors covering alpha/delta and beta/gamma chains were used on around 370 ng RNA. TCRdb re-called the reads with MiXCR, one entry per CDR3 protein. The data hold approximately 40,000 distinct CDR3 sequences, with 13% to 15% observed a single time.

J is TRBJ1-3 and V is TRBV7-9, with D tentatively TRBD1 (6 bases). The sequence derives from a donor at least 40 years old with multiple myeloma. The sample taken for sequencing was a population of CD138-negative cells sorted from bone marrow. This CDR3 is CASSYVDRSSGNTIYF. The DNA of the CDR3 is TGTGCCAGCAGTTACGTGGACAGAAGCTCTGGAAACACCATATATTTT.